Detailed here is one TCR beta chain. At the DNA level, this CDR3 is encoded by other sequences in the same sample as well. Germline CDR1 reads SNHLY; CDR2 reads FYNNEI. V was trimmed by 5 bases and J by 6 bases, leaving 8 bases between them. This CDR3 has 11 amino acids. Roughly 200 ng DNA, about 33,000 T cell genomes, went into each sorted-subset replicate PCR. Sequencing used immunoSEQ multiplex PCR; TCRdb keeps in-frame clones, though not all of them. The table records around 1.9 million clones, roughly 95% of them present only once. The data were taken from a study of shared clonotypes between healthy human individuals. Terminally differentiated effector memory CD45RA+ cells were excluded from the naive CD8 cells, which were CD45RO-negative and positively selected for CCR7.

Sequenced: naive CD8+ T cells from PBMCs. The chain carries TRBV2 and TRBJ2-7; D is undetermined. The sequence was obtained from a young man in good health. Some clones in this sample may be carry-over from other donors' samples. The CDR3 loop is CASSPPGEQYF. In DNA, the CDR3 is TGTGCCAGCAGTCCTCCGGGCGAGCAGTACTTC.